These 13 T cell receptor beta chains were sequenced from one sample in a study of CD8+ T cells in alopecia areata. RNA, once extracted, was reverse transcribed into cDNA for use as the sequencing template. Clones were sequenced by immunoSEQ multiplex PCR, and TCRdb holds only the in-frame ones, with some missing. In the table there are about 180,000 clones, approximately 65% of which are singletons. The source was CD8+ T cells sorted from blood, collected at week 0. These receptors were obtained from a human donor with alopecia areata.

The chain joins TRBV2 to TRBJ1-2, with D possibly being TRBD1 (5 bases). This CDR3 comprises 14 residues. Germline CDR1 is SNHLY and CDR2 is FYNNEI. V lost 4 bases, J lost 3 bases, and 12 bases lay in between. The CDR3 spells CASSVQGVDYGYTF. The CDR3 DNA is TGTGCCAGCAGTGTACAAGGGGTTGACTATGGCTACACCTTC.

This sequence joins TRBV11-2 and TRBJ1-1; D is ambiguous. V lost 6 bases, J lost 5 bases, and 28 bases lay in between. Germline CDR1 and CDR2: SGHAT and FQNNGV. The CDR3 covers 18 residues. The CDR3 DNA reads as TGTGCCAGCAGTCCAGTGACCTGGGAGGGCCAGTGGGGTACTGAAGCTTTCTTT. This encodes CASSPVTWEGQWGTEAFF.

Only a few counts were recorded for this clone. The chain couples TRBV14 to TRBJ2-3, with a possible D match to TRBD2 (5 bases). The germline gives CDR1 SGHDN, CDR2 FVKESK. V was pared by 4 bases and J by 10 bases, with 12 bases between. This CDR3 comprises 12 residues. In nucleotides, the CDR3 is TGTGCCAGCAGCCCAGGAGGTGGTGCGCAGTATTTT. Translated: CASSPGGGAQYF.

The rearrangement joins TRBV13 to TRBJ2-2; 8 nucleotides match TRBD2. With 6 bases clipped from V and 5 bases from J, the junction kept 8 bases outside the gene matches. The germline V gene encodes CDR1 PRHDT and CDR2 FYEKMQ (reference sequence). This CDR3 is built from 15 residues. The CDR3 bases are TGTGCCAGCAGTCAACCGGGACTAGGGACCGGGGAGCTGTTTTTT. Protein sequence: CASSQPGLGTGELFF.

The gene calls are TRBV29-1 and TRBJ2-5; D is perhaps TRBD2 (6 bases). The CDR3 totals 14 residues. V was trimmed by 0 bases and J by 4 bases, leaving 12 bases between them. The germline CDR1 and CDR2 sequences are SQVTM and ANQGSEA. This CDR3 reads CSVEDGVGGETQYF. The CDR3, as DNA: TGCAGCGTTGAAGATGGGGTGGGGGGAGAGACCCAGTACTTC.

This chain uses TRBV14 with TRBJ2-3; D remains ambiguous. CDR3 length: 12 residues. CDR1 is SGHDN, CDR2 FVKESK, per germline. Trimming removed 4 bases from V and 0 bases from J, with 2 bases in between. Here the CDR3 DNA reads TGTGCCAGCAGCCGAAGCACAGATACGCAGTATTTT. Protein sequence: CASSRSTDTQYF.

The chain combines TRBV29-1 with TRBJ2-1, with a weak D call TRBD1 (6 bases). The CDR3 consists of 18 residues. Trimming removed 3 bases at V and 3 bases at J, with 24 bases between. CDR1 SQVTM and CDR2 ANQGSEA come from the germline V gene. CDR3 bases: TGCAGCGTTGAGGGCCTTACAGGGCCTTTTGTCCACTACAATGAGCAGTTCTTC. Protein product: CSVEGLTGPFVHYNEQFF.

V usage is TRBV6-5 and J usage is TRBJ2-7, with D unclear. The length of the CDR3 is 13 residues. V was clipped by 3 bases and J by 0 bases, with 6 bases between them. The germline V gene encodes CDR1 MNHEY and CDR2 SVGAGI. CDR3 in DNA: TGTGCCAGCAGTTATACCGACTCCTACGAGCAGTACTTC. Translated: CASSYTDSYEQYF.

The V and J genes are TRBV19 and TRBJ1-5; no firm D call. This CDR3 is built from 14 residues. Between the trimmed V and J ends, which lost 2 bases and 2 bases, there was a span of 7 bases. CDR1 and CDR2 (germline): LNHDA, SQIVND (reference sequence). CDR3 sequence: CASSIMHRNQPQHF. The CDR3 DNA sequence: TGTGCCAGTAGTATAATGCATCGCAATCAGCCCCAGCATTTT.

The chain combines TRBV2 with TRBJ2-5, with 8 positions matching TRBD2. Germline V CDR1 and CDR2: SNHLY, FYNNEI. This CDR3 has 15 amino acids. Trimming at V came to 3 bases and at J to 3 bases, leaving 6 bases not matched to a gene. The CDR3 nucleotides read TGTGCCAGCAGTGAGCCTAGCGGGTCAAAAGAGACCCAGTACTTC. Amino acid sequence: CASSEPSGSKETQYF.

This clone showed up just a few times. The rearrangement links TRBV23-1 to TRBJ1-1; possible D gene TRBD1, 6 bases. TRBV23-1 is noted as an ORF with a role that remains uncertain. The CDR3 consists of 16 residues. Between the trimmed V and J ends, which lost 2 bases and 0 bases, there was a span of 13 bases. The chain's CDR3 is CASSQPGQRMNTEAFF. The DNA for the CDR3 is TGCGCCAGCAGTCAACCGGGACAAAGAATGAACACTGAAGCTTTCTTT.

This clone occurred once. The V call is TRBV4-1, the J call TRBJ1-2, with D possibly being TRBD1 (5 bases). The CDR3 spans 17 residues. Germline loops: CDR1 MGHRA, CDR2 YSYEKL. The ends were cut back, 0 bases at V and 4 bases at J, with 18 bases in the middle. The CDR3 DNA sequence: TGCGCCAGCAGCCAAGATCGCGGTATGGGCAGGGTCTATGGCTACACCTTC. As protein: CASSQDRGMGRVYGYTF.

The chain joins TRBV4-1 to TRBJ2-5; 7 bases are a match to TRBD1. V lost 8 bases to trimming and J lost 5 bases; unmatched junction nucleotides: 2. The CDR3 length is 11 residues. Germline CDR1 MGHRA, CDR2 YSYEKL. CDR3 region: CASSTGETQYF. The CDR3 DNA reads TGCGCCAGCTCGACAGGGGAGACCCAGTACTTC.